A single T cell receptor beta chain is shown here with its context. As for treatment: randomized to nivolumab then ipilimumab (arm A) or the reverse (arm B). The data were taken from a study of sequential checkpoint blockade in melanoma. Study in general: First-line arms were nivolumab then ipilimumab, or the reverse, randomized 1:1.

This CDR3 spans 15 amino acids. Germline CDR1 reads MNHNS; CDR2 reads SASEGT. Trimming removed 8 bases from V and 5 bases from J, with 16 bases in between. The data were produced by immunoSEQ multiplex PCR, yet TCRdb's version contains in-frame clones alone and is incomplete. The table has 30,000 or so clones, approximately 82% seen once; the top ten hold about 18%. The sequences come from CD8+ T cells sorted from blood (inferred from file names), collected from a patient given nivolumab and ipilimumab in sequence. V gene TRBV6-1 combines with J gene TRBJ2-6, with unresolved D. This sequence was found in a human donor with melanoma. CDR3 amino acids: CASRNSRSRANVLTF. The CDR3 region has the DNA TGTGCCAGCCGGAACAGTCGGTCTCGGGCCAACGTCCTGACTTTC.